The next 13 T cell receptor beta chains were all read from a single sample in a study of T cell responses to AZD1222 COVID-19 vaccine. Here immunoSEQ multiplex PCR was the method, and the copy in TCRdb shows in-frame clones only, minus some. The repertoire holds just under 35,000 clones, with 85% to 90% as singletons. The input for sequencing was peripheral blood, taken 28 days after the second AZD1222 dose. All receptors come from an adult who received the AZD1222 COVID-19 vaccine.

The rearrangement joins TRBV19 to TRBJ1-4; D call uncertain. Germline assignment: CDR1 LNHDA and CDR2 SQIVND (reference sequence). This CDR3 is built from 13 residues. The ends were cut back, 7 bases at V and 8 bases at J, with 14 bases in the middle. The CDR3 spells CASKASSGEKLFF. The CDR3 bases are TGTGCCAGTAAGGCATCTTCGGGAGAAAAACTGTTTTTT.

The rearrangement links TRBV24-1 to TRBJ1-2; no firm D call. V lost 1 base, J lost 10 bases, and 9 bases lay in between. The CDR3 extends over 12 amino acids. Per germline, CDR1 KGHDR and CDR2 SFDVKD. CDR3: CATSDFPEVYTF. DNA of the CDR3: TGTGCCACCAGTGATTTTCCGGAAGTCTACACCTTC.

This chain joins TRBV4-1 and TRBJ1-1, with 9 bases aligning to TRBD1. With 0 bases clipped from V and 0 bases from J, the junction kept 14 bases outside the gene matches. There are 20 residues in the CDR3. Germline V gene lookup returns CDR1 MGHRA and CDR2 YSYEKL. The CDR3: CASSQDRYLGTGPMNTEAFF. DNA for the CDR3: TGCGCCAGCAGCCAAGATCGGTATCTGGGGACAGGGCCAATGAACACTGAAGCTTTCTTT.

The rearrangement uses TRBV5-8 and TRBJ1-5, with 8 bases lining up with TRBD1. This CDR3 spans 16 amino acids. Germline V gene lookup returns CDR1 SGHTS and CDR2 YDEGEE. Losses at the gene ends were 6 bases for V and 4 bases for J; bases not matched to a gene: 12. The CDR3 region has the DNA TGTGCCAGCACCGTTATAGGGACAGGTCTTAATCAGCCCCAGCATTTT. Protein sequence: CASTVIGTGLNQPQHF.

The chain combines TRBV7-6 with TRBJ1-1; weak D call: TRBD1 (6 bases). The germline V gene has CDR1 SGHVS and CDR2 FNYEAQ. V gave up 5 bases and J gave up 1 base, with 11 bases separating them. The CDR3 extends over 14 amino acids. CDR3 sequence (DNA): TGTGCCAGCAGCCTCAGGGGCCCGAACACTGAAGCTTTCTTT. Amino acids: CASSLRGPNTEAFF.

V and J are TRBV19 and TRBJ2-5; 11 nucleotides agree with TRBD2. V was pared by 3 bases and J by 2 bases, with 2 bases of the junction left unmatched. This CDR3 spans 15 amino acids. Germline lookup yields CDR1 LNHDA and CDR2 SQIVND (reference sequence). The DNA for the CDR3 is TGTGCCAGTAGTATCAGACTAGCGGGACAAGAGACCCAGTACTTC. It codes for CASSIRLAGQETQYF.

The rearrangement links TRBV7-9 to TRBJ1-4; D ambiguous. From germline, CDR1 is SEHNR and CDR2 FQNEAQ (reference sequence). The CDR3 is made up of 14 amino acids. The V end lost 7 bases, the J end lost 1 base, and 10 bases lay between the germline ends. The CDR3 spells CASTPRVTNEKLFF. The CDR3 coding sequence is TGTGCCAGCACCCCCCGGGTAACTAATGAAAAACTGTTTTTT.

This chain joins TRBV28 and TRBJ2-6; D unresolved. V lost 2 bases, J lost 4 bases, and 9 bases lay in between. This CDR3 spans 15 amino acids. Germline values: CDR1 MDHEN, CDR2 SYDVKM. Here the CDR3 reads CASSLTGSGANVLTF. CDR3 DNA: TGTGCCAGCAGTTTAACCGGCTCCGGGGCCAACGTCCTGACTTTC.

This sequence joins TRBV7-3 and TRBJ2-1; 10 positions agree with TRBD1. Germline CDR1 is SGHTA and CDR2 is FQGTGA. The J segment lost 7 bases and the V segment lost 4 bases, leaving 10 bases of the junction unmatched. CDR3 length: 16 amino acids. As DNA, the CDR3 is TGTGCCAGCAGCTCGGACCGGGACAGGGGTGGGAATGAGCAGTTCTTC. Its protein product is CASSSDRDRGGNEQFF.

The V and J genes are TRBV7-9 and TRBJ1-3; D unclear. Germline V gene data show CDR1 as SEHNR and CDR2 as FQNEAQ (reference sequence). Between the trimmed V and J ends, which lost 3 bases and 0 bases, there was a span of 6 bases. This CDR3 contains 14 residues. The CDR3 reads CASSLGNSGNTIYF. The CDR3 DNA reads as TGTGCCAGCAGCTTGGGTAACTCTGGAAACACCATATATTTT.

The chain recombines TRBV28 with TRBJ2-7, with 7 bases lining up with TRBD2. The germline gives CDR1 MDHEN, CDR2 SYDVKM. V shed 6 bases, J shed 5 bases, and the junction held 10 bases outside the gene matches. The CDR3 contains 14 residues. The CDR3 loop is CASRSSGGPHEQYF. In DNA, the CDR3 is TGTGCCAGCAGGTCTAGCGGAGGCCCTCACGAGCAGTACTTC.

The genes are TRBV7-2 and TRBJ2-1, with 9 positions matching TRBD2. This CDR3 has 15 amino acids. Unmatched junction bases numbered 9, after V lost 6 bases and J lost 6 bases. The V gene's germline CDR1 is SGHTA and CDR2 FQGNSA. DNA for the CDR3: TGTGCCAGCAGTATAGGGACTAGCTGGGGCAATGAGCAGTTCTTC. Encoded protein: CASSIGTSWGNEQFF.

This rearrangement joins TRBV13 to TRBJ1-3; no reliable D call. The CDR3 has 12 residues. Trimming cost V 10 bases and J 0 bases, with 7 bases left between them. Germline V lookup: CDR1 PRHDT, CDR2 FYEKMQ (reference sequence). The CDR3 loop is CANSRSGNTIYF. The CDR3 coding sequence is TGTGCCAACTCCCGCTCTGGAAACACCATATATTTT.